These 21 T cell receptor beta chains share one sample of origin, sequenced in a study of blood T cell repertoires in COVID-19. Clones were read by immunoSEQ multiplex PCR, and TCRdb kept only the in-frame ones, dropping some. The sample has around 160,000 clones; over 80% are singletons. The sample was PBMCs or T cells enriched from blood (not recorded which). The source is a woman aged 55-70 years who had recovered from COVID-19.

V gene TRBV6-5 combines with J gene TRBJ2-5; tentatively, D is TRBD2 (6 bases). The CDR3 has 15 residues. Germline values: CDR1 MNHEY, CDR2 SVGAGI. Trimming left V 2 bases short and J 2 bases short, with 12 bases between. The CDR3 reads CASSYGAGRQETQYF. The CDR3 region has the DNA TGTGCCAGCAGTTACGGGGCGGGACGTCAAGAGACCCAGTACTTC.

The chain joins TRBV6-5 to TRBJ1-2, with no clear D. The CDR3 runs to 14 residues. Deletions cut 2 bases from V and 8 bases from J, with 15 bases between. Germline V gives CDR1 MNHEY, CDR2 SVGAGI. The CDR3 loop reads CASSYGLDGSGYTF. As DNA, the CDR3 is TGTGCCAGCAGTTACGGCCTCGATGGGAGCGGCTACACCTTC.

The chain has TRBV9 and TRBJ1-5, with a possible D match to TRBD1 (5 bases). Trimming shortened V by 4 bases and J by 2 bases, and 13 bases separated the two germline ends. The CDR3 has 15 amino acids. CDR1 is SGDLS, CDR2 YYNGEE, per germline. The CDR3 loop is CASSPRAGGNQPQHF. In DNA, the CDR3 is TGTGCCAGCAGCCCAAGGGCGGGGGGCAATCAGCCCCAGCATTTT.

The chain employs TRBV7-2 and TRBJ2-7; D is undetermined. The CDR3 contains 13 residues. The V end lost 1 base, the J end lost 4 bases, and 8 bases lay between the germline ends. Germline lookup yields CDR1 SGHTA and CDR2 FQGNSA. The CDR3: CASSLGLRYEQYF. The CDR3, as DNA: TGTGCCAGCAGCTTAGGTCTACGTTACGAGCAGTACTTC.

The chain carries TRBV28 and TRBJ2-7, with 9 bases identical to TRBD1. The CDR3 covers 15 residues. Germline loops: CDR1 MDHEN, CDR2 SYDVKM. The J segment lost 5 bases and the V segment lost 5 bases, leaving 10 bases of the junction unmatched. CDR3 DNA sequence: TGTGCCAGCAGTCACGGGACAGGGCTCCCGGACGAGCAGTACTTC. It specifies CASSHGTGLPDEQYF.

This sequence joins TRBV14 and TRBJ2-2, with TRBD1 matching 7 bases. Germline trimming cut 4 bases from V and 5 bases from J; bases unmatched to any gene: 7. Per the germline V gene, CDR1 is SGHDN and CDR2 is FVKESK. The CDR3 loop spans 15 amino acids. CDR3 in DNA: TGTGCCAGCAGCCCAGACAGGGTCATGACCGGGGAGCTGTTTTTT. As protein: CASSPDRVMTGELFF.

This clone was picked up a small number of times. The chain joins TRBV6-1 to TRBJ1-6; TRBD1 aligns across 9 bases. CDR1 MNHNS and CDR2 SASEGT come from the germline V gene. V gave up 4 bases and J gave up 1 base; unmatched junction bases: 5. This CDR3 comprises 17 residues. As DNA, the CDR3 is TGTGCCAGCAGTGGCGGACAGGGGCAGTCCTATAATTCACCCCTCCACTTT. The encoded protein is CASSGGQGQSYNSPLHF.

This rearrangement joins TRBV7-9 to TRBJ1-1; D remains unclear. In germline, CDR1 is SEHNR, CDR2 FQNEAQ (reference sequence). Trimming cost V 6 bases and J 5 bases, with 10 bases left between them. The CDR3 length is 12 residues. The CDR3 coding sequence is TGTGCCAGCAGTTCCTATAGTACTGAAGCTTTCTTT. The encoded protein is CASSSYSTEAFF.

This clone was seen more than once but under ten times. The J gene is TRBJ1-2, the V gene TRBV5-1, with TRBD1 identical over 7 bases. This CDR3 comprises 12 residues. The germline V gene has CDR1 SGHRS and CDR2 YFSETQ. V lost 7 bases to trimming and J lost 8 bases; unmatched junction nucleotides: 8. CDR3 coding DNA: TGCGCCAGCGGCAGACAGGGTGACGGCTACACCTTC. It yields the protein CASGRQGDGYTF. The entire variable domain, with the rest obtained from reference TRBV5-1 and TRBJ1-2, is as follows: KAGVTQTPRYLIKTRGQQVTLSCSPISGHRSVSWYQQTPGQGLQFLFEYFSETQRNKGNFPGRFSGRQFSNSRSEMNVSTLELGDSALYLCASGRQGDGYTFGSGTRLTVV.

The V gene is TRBV12-5, the J gene TRBJ1-1; TRBD1 is a possible D gene (5 bases). The CDR3 runs to 11 residues. Germline lookup yields CDR1 LGHNT and CDR2 FRNRAP. Between the trimmed V and J ends, which lost 9 bases and 3 bases, there was a span of 8 bases. As DNA, the CDR3 is TGTGCTAGGGGGGGGTACACTGAAGCTTTCTTT. Translation: CARGGYTEAFF.

The rearrangement joins TRBV2 to TRBJ2-7; 7 bases map to TRBD1. CDR1 and CDR2 (germline): SNHLY, FYNNEI. This CDR3 has 14 amino acids. Trimming at V came to 4 bases and at J to 1 base, leaving 4 bases not matched to a gene. The CDR3 bases are TGTGCCAGCAGTGCGGACAGGAGATCCTACGAGCAGTACTTC. This sequence encodes CASSADRRSYEQYF.

V is TRBV6-5 and J is TRBJ1-6, with unresolved D. Trimming shortened V by 4 bases and J by 0 bases, and 10 bases separated the two germline ends. This CDR3 spans 16 amino acids. The germline gives CDR1 MNHEY, CDR2 SVGAGI. DNA for the CDR3: TGTGCCAGCAGTTCGGGTCAGAGCTCCTATAATTCACCCCTCCACTTT. As protein: CASSSGQSSYNSPLHF.

The gene calls are TRBV7-6 and TRBJ2-3; 11 bases match TRBD1. In germline, CDR1 is SGHVS, CDR2 FNYEAQ. This CDR3 spans 15 amino acids. Trimming took 1 base from V and 6 from J; bases not matched to a gene: 3. The CDR3 DNA sequence: TGTGCCAGCAGCTTAGATGGGACAGGGGGGGATACGCAGTATTTT. Residues: CASSLDGTGGDTQYF.

The chain joins TRBV21-1 to TRBJ2-2; TRBD1 reflects the table's D call only, with no check against the DNA. TRBV21-1 is tagged as a pseudogene. The CDR3 is 18 amino acids. The CDR3 coding sequence is TGTGCCAGCAGCAAGACTGGGACAGGGGGCTGGTACGCCGGGGAGCTGTTTTTT. Its translation is CASSKTGTGGWYAGELFF.

This clone showed up just a few times. The chain employs TRBV4-2 and TRBJ2-5; D might be TRBD1 (5 bases). The germline V gene encodes CDR1 LGHNA and CDR2 YNFKEQ. The CDR3 loop spans 15 amino acids. V shed 3 bases and J shed 3 bases, with 14 bases lying between them. Here the CDR3 DNA reads TGTGCCAGCAGCCAGCCCTGGGGCCGGGAAGAGACCCAGTACTTC. It codes for CASSQPWGREETQYF.

CDR3 residues: CASSGLAGQETQYF. The CDR3 nucleotides read TGTGCCAGCAGCGGACTAGCGGGCCAAGAGACCCAGTACTTC. The chain carries TRBV5-4 and TRBJ2-5, with TRBD2 identical over 11 bases. V shed 4 bases, J shed 1 base, and the junction held 0 bases outside the gene matches. Germline assignment: CDR1 SGHNT and CDR2 YYREEE (reference sequence). The CDR3 spans 14 residues.

The J gene is TRBJ1-2, the V gene TRBV7-9; 7 bases match TRBD1. V lost 3 bases to trimming and J lost 8 bases; unmatched junction nucleotides: 6. CDR3 length: 13 residues. Germline V gene data show CDR1 as SEHNR and CDR2 as FQNEAQ (reference sequence). The CDR3 DNA sequence: TGTGCCAGCAGCTTGGCCGACAGGGCCGGCTACACCTTC. Encoded protein: CASSLADRAGYTF.

The gene calls are TRBV5-4 and TRBJ2-3, with 8 bases aligning to TRBD1. The V gene's germline CDR1 is SGHNT and CDR2 YYREEE (reference sequence). The ends lost 3 bases at V and 8 bases at J; junction bases unmatched: 2. This CDR3 region has 12 residues. This chain's CDR3 is CASSSDRGTQYF. In DNA, the CDR3 is TGTGCCAGCAGCTCTGACAGGGGTACGCAGTATTTT.

The chain uses TRBV18 and TRBJ1-6, with TRBD1 identical over 9 bases. V lost 6 bases to trimming and J lost 8 bases; unmatched junction nucleotides: 5. The CDR3 extends over 14 amino acids. The germline V gene encodes CDR1 KGHSH and CDR2 LQKENI. This CDR3 reads CASSDTGGDSPLHF. The CDR3 nucleotides are TGTGCCAGCTCCGATACAGGGGGCGATTCACCCCTCCACTTT.

This clone was counted a few times. CDR3 coding DNA: TGCGCCAGCAGCGTGGAGCCTAATGAAAAACTGTTTTTT. Translation gives CASSVEPNEKLFF. This chain uses TRBV5-1 with TRBJ1-4; D is uncertain. There are 13 residues in the CDR3. V dropped 4 bases and J dropped 3 bases, with 7 bases sitting between them. Germline V lookup: CDR1 SGHRS, CDR2 YFSETQ.

The CDR3 region is CASSPGTLEAFF. In DNA, the CDR3 is TGTGCCAGCTCACCCGGGACTCTCGAAGCTTTCTTT. The chain carries TRBV18 and TRBJ1-1; a possible D gene is TRBD1 (5 bases). This CDR3 contains 12 residues. The V end lost 3 bases, the J end lost 8 bases, and 10 bases lay between the germline ends. From germline, CDR1 is KGHSH and CDR2 LQKENI. The complete variable domain, with remaining parts taken from reference TRBV18 and TRBJ1-1, reads NAGVMQNPRHLVRRRGQEARLRCSPMKGHSHVYWYRQLPEEGLKFMVYLQKENIIDESGMPKERFSAEFPKEGPSILRIQQVVRGDSAAYFCASSPGTLEAFFGQGTRLTVV.